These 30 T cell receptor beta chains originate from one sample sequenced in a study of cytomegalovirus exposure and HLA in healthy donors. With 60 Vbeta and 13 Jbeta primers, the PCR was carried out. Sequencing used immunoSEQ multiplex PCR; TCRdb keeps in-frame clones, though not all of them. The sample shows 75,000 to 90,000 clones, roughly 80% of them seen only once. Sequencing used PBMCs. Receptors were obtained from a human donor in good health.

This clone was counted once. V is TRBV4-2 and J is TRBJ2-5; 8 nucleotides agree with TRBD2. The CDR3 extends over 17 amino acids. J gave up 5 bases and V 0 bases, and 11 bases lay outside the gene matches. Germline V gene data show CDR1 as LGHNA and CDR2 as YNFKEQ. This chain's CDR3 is CASSQEEGAGEGETQYF. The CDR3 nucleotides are TGTGCCAGCAGCCAAGAGGAGGGAGCGGGGGAGGGGGAGACCCAGTACTTC.

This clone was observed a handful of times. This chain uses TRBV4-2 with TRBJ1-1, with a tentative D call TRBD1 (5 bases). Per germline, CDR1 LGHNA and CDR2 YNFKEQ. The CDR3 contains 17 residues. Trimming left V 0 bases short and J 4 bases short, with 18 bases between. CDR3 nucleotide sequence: TGTGCCAGCAGCCAAGAAGGAGGGTGGGGCGGAGGCACTGAAGCTTTCTTT. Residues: CASSQEGGWGGGTEAFF.

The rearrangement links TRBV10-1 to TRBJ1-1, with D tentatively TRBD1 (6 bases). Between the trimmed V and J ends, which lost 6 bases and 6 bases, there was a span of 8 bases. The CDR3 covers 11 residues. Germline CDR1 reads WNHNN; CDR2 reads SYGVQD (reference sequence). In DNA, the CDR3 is TGCGCCAGCAGCCGACAGGCTGAAGCTTTCTTT. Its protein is CASSRQAEAFF.

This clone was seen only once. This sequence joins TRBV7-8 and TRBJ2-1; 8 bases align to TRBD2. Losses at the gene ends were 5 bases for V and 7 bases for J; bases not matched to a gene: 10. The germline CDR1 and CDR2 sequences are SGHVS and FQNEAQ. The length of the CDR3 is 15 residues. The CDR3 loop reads CASSPLSGATNEQFF. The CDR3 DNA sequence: TGTGCCAGCAGCCCTCTTAGCGGGGCCACAAATGAGCAGTTCTTC.

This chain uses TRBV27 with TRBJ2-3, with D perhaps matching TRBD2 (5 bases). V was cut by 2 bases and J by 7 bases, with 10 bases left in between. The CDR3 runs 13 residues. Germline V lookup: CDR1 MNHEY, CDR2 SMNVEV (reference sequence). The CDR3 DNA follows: TGTGCCAGCAGTTTAATCGGGGAGCATACGCAGTATTTT. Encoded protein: CASSLIGEHTQYF.

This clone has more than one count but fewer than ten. CDR3 in DNA: TGCGCCAGCAGCCAAGATAGGCGGGGGTTCTACAATGAGCAGTTCTTC. Translated: CASSQDRRGFYNEQFF. The chain recombines TRBV4-3 with TRBJ2-1; 7 bases are a match to TRBD2. This CDR3 is 16 amino acids long. The germline V gene has CDR1 LGHNA and CDR2 YSLEER. J gave up 3 bases and V 0 bases, and 5 bases lay outside the gene matches.

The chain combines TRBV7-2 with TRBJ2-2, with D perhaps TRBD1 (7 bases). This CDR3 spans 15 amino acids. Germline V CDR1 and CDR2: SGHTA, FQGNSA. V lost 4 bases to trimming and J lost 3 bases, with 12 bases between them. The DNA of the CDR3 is TGTGCCAGCAGCTGGAGGGGGCTGGACACCGGGGAGCTGTTTTTT. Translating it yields CASSWRGLDTGELFF.

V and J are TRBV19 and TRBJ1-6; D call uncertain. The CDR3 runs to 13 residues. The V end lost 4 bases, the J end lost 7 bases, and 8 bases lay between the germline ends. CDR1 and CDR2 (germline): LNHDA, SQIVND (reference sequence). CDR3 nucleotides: TGTGCCAGTAGTAGAGGCTTAAATTCACCCCTCCACTTT. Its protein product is CASSRGLNSPLHF.

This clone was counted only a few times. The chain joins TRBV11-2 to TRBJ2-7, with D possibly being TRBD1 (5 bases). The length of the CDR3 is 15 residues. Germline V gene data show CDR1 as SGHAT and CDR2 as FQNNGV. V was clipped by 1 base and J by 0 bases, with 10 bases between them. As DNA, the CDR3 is TGTGCCAGCAGCTTAGCTTTGGACAACTCCTACGAGCAGTACTTC. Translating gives CASSLALDNSYEQYF.

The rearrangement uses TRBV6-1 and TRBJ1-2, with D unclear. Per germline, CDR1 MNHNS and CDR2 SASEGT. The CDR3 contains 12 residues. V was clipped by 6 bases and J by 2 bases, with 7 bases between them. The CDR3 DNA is TGTGCCAGCAGGCGGGTCAACTATGGCTACACCTTC. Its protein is CASRRVNYGYTF.

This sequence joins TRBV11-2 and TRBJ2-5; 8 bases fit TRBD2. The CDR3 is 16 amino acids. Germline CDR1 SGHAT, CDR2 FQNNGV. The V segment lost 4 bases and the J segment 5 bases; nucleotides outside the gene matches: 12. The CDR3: CASSSFRGGIAETQYF. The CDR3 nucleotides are TGTGCCAGCAGCTCCTTTCGGGGGGGCATCGCGGAGACCCAGTACTTC. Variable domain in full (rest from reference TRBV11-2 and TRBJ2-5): EAGVAQSPRYKIIEKRQSVAFWCNPISGHATLYWYQQILGQGPKLLIQFQNNGVVDDSQLPKDRFSAERLKGVDSTLKIQPAKLEDSAVYLCASSSFRGGIAETQYFGPGTRLLVL.

In DNA form, the CDR3 reads TGTGCCAGCAGCTTGACAGGCTTCTCCTACAATGAGCAGTTCTTC. Translating gives CASSLTGFSYNEQFF. The rearrangement uses TRBV11-3 and TRBJ2-1, with D possibly being TRBD1 (6 bases). CDR3 length: 15 amino acids. The V gene lost 3 bases and the J gene lost 0 bases, with 9 bases spanning the gap. Germline V gene lookup returns CDR1 SGHNT and CDR2 YENEEA.

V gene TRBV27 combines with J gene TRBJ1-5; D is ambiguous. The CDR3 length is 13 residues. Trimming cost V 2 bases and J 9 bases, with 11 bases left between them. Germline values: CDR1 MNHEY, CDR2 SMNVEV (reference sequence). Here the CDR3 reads CASSLLGESPQHF. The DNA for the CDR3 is TGTGCCAGCAGTTTACTGGGAGAATCGCCCCAGCATTTT.

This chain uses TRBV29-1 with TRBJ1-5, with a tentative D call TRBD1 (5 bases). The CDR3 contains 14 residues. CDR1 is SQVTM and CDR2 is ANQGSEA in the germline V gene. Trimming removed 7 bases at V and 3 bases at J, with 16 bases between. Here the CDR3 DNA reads TGCAGCGCCTTGCTCGGGGGAGTCAATCAGCCCCAGCATTTT. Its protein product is CSALLGGVNQPQHF. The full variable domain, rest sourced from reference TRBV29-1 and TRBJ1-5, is SAVISQKPSRDICQRGTSLTIQCQVDSQVTMMFWYRQQPGQSLTLIATANQGSEATYESGFVIDKFPISRPNLTFSTLTVSNMSPEDSSIYLCSALLGGVNQPQHFGDGTRLSIL.

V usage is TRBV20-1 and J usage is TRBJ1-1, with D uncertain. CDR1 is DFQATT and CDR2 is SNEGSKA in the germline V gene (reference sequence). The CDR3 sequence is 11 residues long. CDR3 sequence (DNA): TGCAAGTACCAAGCCCGACGGGAGGGTTTCTTT. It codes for CKYQARREGFF.

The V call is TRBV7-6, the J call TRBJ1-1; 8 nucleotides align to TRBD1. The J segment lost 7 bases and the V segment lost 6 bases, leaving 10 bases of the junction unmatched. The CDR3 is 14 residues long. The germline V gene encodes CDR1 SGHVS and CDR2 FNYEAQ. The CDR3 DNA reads TGTGCCAGCAGGCTCGGACAGGGAAATATTGAAGCTTTCTTT. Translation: CASRLGQGNIEAFF.

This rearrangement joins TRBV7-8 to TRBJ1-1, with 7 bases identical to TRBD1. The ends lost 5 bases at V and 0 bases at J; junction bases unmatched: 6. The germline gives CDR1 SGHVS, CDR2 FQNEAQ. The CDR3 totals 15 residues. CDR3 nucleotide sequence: TGTGCCAGCAGCCCGGGGACAGAGTTGAACACTGAAGCTTTCTTT. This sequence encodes CASSPGTELNTEAFF.

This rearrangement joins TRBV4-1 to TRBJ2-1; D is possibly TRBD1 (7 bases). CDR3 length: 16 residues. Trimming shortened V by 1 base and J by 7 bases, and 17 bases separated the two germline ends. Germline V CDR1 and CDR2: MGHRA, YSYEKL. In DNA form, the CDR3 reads TGCGCCAGCAGCCAAGCAGCAGGGGGGCTGGGGAATGAGCAGTTCTTC. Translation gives CASSQAAGGLGNEQFF.

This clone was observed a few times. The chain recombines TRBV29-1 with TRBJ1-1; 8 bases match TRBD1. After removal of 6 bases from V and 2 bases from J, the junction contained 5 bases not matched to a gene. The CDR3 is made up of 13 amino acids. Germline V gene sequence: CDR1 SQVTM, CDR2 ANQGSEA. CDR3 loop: CSVRQGPNTEAFF. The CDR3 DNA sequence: TGCAGCGTACGACAGGGGCCTAACACTGAAGCTTTCTTT.

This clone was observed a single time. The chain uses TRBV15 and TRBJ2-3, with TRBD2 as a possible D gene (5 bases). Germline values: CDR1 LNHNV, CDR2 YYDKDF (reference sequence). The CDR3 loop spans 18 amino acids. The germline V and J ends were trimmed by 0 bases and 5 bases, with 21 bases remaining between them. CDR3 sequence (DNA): TGTGCCACCAGCAGAGAACCCAGCCTCGGGCAAGGAGGAGATACGCAGTATTTT. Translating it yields CATSREPSLGQGGDTQYF.

The CDR3 protein is CASSYRGNTGELFF. CDR3 coding DNA: TGCGCCAGCAGCTACAGGGGAAACACCGGGGAGCTGTTTTTT. The chain is built from TRBV5-1 and TRBJ2-2, with 7 nucleotides matching TRBD1. J gave up 2 bases and V 3 bases, and 1 base lay outside the gene matches. CDR1 SGHRS and CDR2 YFSETQ come from the germline V gene. The CDR3 has 14 amino acids.

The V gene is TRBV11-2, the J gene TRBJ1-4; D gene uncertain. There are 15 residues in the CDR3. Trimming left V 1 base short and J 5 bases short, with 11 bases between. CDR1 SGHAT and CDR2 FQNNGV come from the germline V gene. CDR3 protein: CASSLVAGGNEKLFF. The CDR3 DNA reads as TGTGCCAGCAGCTTAGTCGCAGGTGGAAATGAAAAACTGTTTTTT.

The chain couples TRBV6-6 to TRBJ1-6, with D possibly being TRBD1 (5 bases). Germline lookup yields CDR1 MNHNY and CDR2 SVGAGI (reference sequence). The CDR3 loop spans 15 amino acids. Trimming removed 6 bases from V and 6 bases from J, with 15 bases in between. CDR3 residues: CASRPGTGGNSPLHF. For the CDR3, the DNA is TGTGCCAGCAGACCGGGGACGGGAGGTAATTCACCCCTCCACTTT.

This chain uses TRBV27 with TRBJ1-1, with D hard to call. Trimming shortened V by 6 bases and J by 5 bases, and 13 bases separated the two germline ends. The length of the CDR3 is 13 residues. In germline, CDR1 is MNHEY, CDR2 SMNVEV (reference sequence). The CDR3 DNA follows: TGTGCCAGCAGCCCCGTGGAGTGGACTGAAGCTTTCTTT. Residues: CASSPVEWTEAFF.

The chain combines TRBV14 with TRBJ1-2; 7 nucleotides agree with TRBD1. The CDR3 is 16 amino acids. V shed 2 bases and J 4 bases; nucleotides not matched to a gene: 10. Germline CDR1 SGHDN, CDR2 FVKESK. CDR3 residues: CASSQQQPGQRYGYTF. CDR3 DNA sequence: TGTGCCAGCAGCCAACAACAACCGGGACAGCGCTATGGCTACACCTTC.

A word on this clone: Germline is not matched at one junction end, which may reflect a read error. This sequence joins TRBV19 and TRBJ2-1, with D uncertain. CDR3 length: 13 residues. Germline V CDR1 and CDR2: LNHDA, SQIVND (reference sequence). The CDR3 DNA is TGTGCCAGTAGTATAGGCCAGGCCAATGGGCAGTTCTTC. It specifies CASSIGQANGQFF.

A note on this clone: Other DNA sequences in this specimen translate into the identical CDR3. CDR3 nucleotide sequence: TGTGCCAGCTCACCAGACTACCTAAGCACAGATACGCAGTATTTT. This translates into CASSPDYLSTDTQYF. The rearrangement links TRBV18 to TRBJ2-3, with a tentative D call TRBD2 (5 bases). Trimming took 2 bases from V and 0 from J, leaving 9 bases between them. The length of the CDR3 is 15 residues. CDR1 and CDR2 from the germline V gene are KGHSH and LQKENI.

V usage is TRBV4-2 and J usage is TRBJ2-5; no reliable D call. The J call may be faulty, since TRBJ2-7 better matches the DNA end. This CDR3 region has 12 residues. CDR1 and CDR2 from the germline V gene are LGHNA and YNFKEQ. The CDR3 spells CASSPGFDEQYF. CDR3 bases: TGTGCCAGCAGCCCCGGGTTCGACGAGCAGTACTTC.

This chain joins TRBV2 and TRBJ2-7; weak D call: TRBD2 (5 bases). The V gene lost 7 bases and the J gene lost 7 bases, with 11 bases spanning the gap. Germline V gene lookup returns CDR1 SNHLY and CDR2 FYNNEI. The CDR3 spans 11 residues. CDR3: CASNQAGEQYF. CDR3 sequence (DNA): TGTGCCAGCAATCAGGCGGGTGAGCAGTACTTC.

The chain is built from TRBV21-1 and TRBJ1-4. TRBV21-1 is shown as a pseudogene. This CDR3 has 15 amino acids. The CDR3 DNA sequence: TGTGCCAGCAGCTTGAAGATCGGGAAAAATGAAAAACTGTTTTTT. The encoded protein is CASSLKIGKNEKLFF.